These T cell receptor beta chains were read from a single sample in a study of blood T cell repertoires in COVID-19. Sequencing was performed with immunoSEQ multiplex PCR; in TCRdb, only in-frame clones are kept and a portion is missing. Of about 190,000 clones listed, nearly 90% were seen once; the top ten hold 0.62%. The sequencing sample was made of peripheral blood. These receptors originate from a man aged 50 to 59 with acute or convalescent COVID-19. The CDR3 runs from the conserved cysteine through the conserved F or W. A D gene is named only where the DNA matches it firmly. A row's size may be missing; if present it is once, few, many or a size class.

>TRBD2|-|TRBJ2-1|TRBV28
TGTGCCACAGGGCTAGCGGGATCCAATGAGCAGTTCTTC
CATGLAGSNEQFF
>-|-|TRBJ2-1|TRBV10-3
TGTGCCATCAGTGGGCTAGCAACGGTCAATGAGCAGTTCTTC
CAISGLATVNEQFF
>-|-|TRBJ1-4|TRBV27
TGTGCCAGCAGTTCCCAGCTGTCGGGATTTGAAAAACTGTTTTTT
CASSSQLSGFEKLFF
>-|-|TRBJ2-1|TRBV27
TGTGCCAGCAGTCTCCCCCCGGTCTTTTTTTACAATGAGCAGTTCTTC
CASSLPPVFFYNEQFF
>-|-|TRBJ2-1|TRBV7-2
TGTGCCAGCAGCTTAGGGCCTACAGGGGGGGGTGAGCAGTTCTTC
CASSLGPTGGGEQFF
>-|-|TRBJ1-4|TRBV10-1
TGCGCCAGCAGGGACAGTGCGGCCCCAAAGGCAACTAATGAAAAACTGTTTTTT
CASRDSAAPKATNEKLFF
>-|-|TRBJ1-4|TRBV7-2
TGTGCCAGCAGCCTTAGCGGGGGCCAGGCCCGGGGGACTAATGAAAAACTGTTTTTT
CASSLSGGQARGTNEKLFF
>-|-|TRBJ1-5|TRBV6-2/TRBV6-3
TGTGCCAGCAGTTACAGAGAGGGGATAGACAGGAGCAATCAGCCCCAGCATTTT
CASSYREGIDRSNQPQHF
>-|once|TRBJ2-7|TRBV5-1
TGCGCCAGCAGCCCCACGGGTTACGAGCAGTACTTC
CASSPTGYEQYF
>TRBD1|-|TRBJ2-1|TRBV7-2
TGTGCCAGCAGCTATTCAGGGACAGGTACAATGAAGCAGTTCTTC
CASSYSGTGTMKQFF
>TRBD1|-|TRBJ1-4|TRBV7-9
TGTGCCAGCAGCTTATGGACAGGCCGCAGTGGTAATGAAAAACTGTTTTTT
CASSLWTGRSGNEKLFF
>-|few|TRBJ2-1|TRBV20-1
TGCAGTGCTAGTCCCACCTACAATGAGCAGTTCTTC
CSASPTYNEQFF
>TRBD1|few|TRBJ2-2|TRBV4-2
TGTGCCAGCAGCCTAGGGACAGGGGGCCCCACCGGGGAGCTGTTTTTT
CASSLGTGGPTGELFF
>-|once|TRBJ2-3|TRBV20-1
TGCAGCGGACTGAGGGCAGATACGCAGTATTTT
CSGLRADTQYF
>-|-|TRBJ1-5|TRBV18
TGTGCCAGCTCACCTCTGGCAGGGCTTAATCAGCCCCAGCATTTT
CASSPLAGLNQPQHF
>-|-|TRBJ2-2|TRBV4-1
TGCGCCAGCAGCCAAGTAGGGGGGGGCACCGGGGAGCTGTTTTTT
CASSQVGGGTGELFF
>-|-|TRBJ2-1|TRBV21-1
TGTGCCAGCAGCAAAAGCGAAGGATTGGAGGAGTATGAGCAGTTCTTC
CASSKSEGLEEYEQFF
>-|-|TRBJ2-2|TRBV10-3
TGTGCCATCAGCCCCACCGGGACTGGCGGGGAGCTGTTTTTT
CAISPTGTGGELFF
>TRBD1|-|TRBJ2-5|TRBV5-1
TGCGCCAGCAGCCTGGGACAGGGGGCCGAGACCCAGTACTTC
CASSLGQGAETQYF
>TRBD2|-|TRBJ2-1|TRBV6-5
TGTGCCAGCAGTCCATCGACTAGCGGGAGCAATGAGCAGTTCTTC
CASSPSTSGSNEQFF
>-|-|TRBJ2-2|TRBV7-8
TGTGCCAGCAGCTCCAATACTAGTCCACTAGTTCTTGTTAACACCGGGGAGCTGTTTTTT
CASSSNTSPLVLVNTGELFF
>TRBD1|-|TRBJ1-1|TRBV19
TGTGCCAGTAGGAGAGACAGGGGGTTGAACACTGAAGCTTTCTTT
CASRRDRGLNTEAFF
>TRBD2|-|TRBJ2-1|TRBV7-8
TGTGCCAGCAGCTTATCCAGCGGGAGGGCCTATGAGCAGTTCTTC
CASSLSSGRAYEQFF
>TRBD1|few|TRBJ1-1|TRBV4-1
TGCGCCAGCAGCCCAATAGACAGGGCTGGGACTGAAGCTTTCTTT
CASSPIDRAGTEAFF
>-|-|TRBJ1-1|TRBV3-1/TRBV3-2
TGTGCCAGCAGCCAGAGGAGGAGTACAGACCTGAACACTGAAGCTTTCTTT
CASSQRRSTDLNTEAFF
>-|-|TRBJ2-7|TRBV5-1
TGCGCCAGCAGCACCGGGAGTGGTTACGAGCAGTACTTC
CASSTGSGYEQYF
>-|-|TRBJ2-2|TRBV30
TGTGCCTGGAGTGTACTGGGCCTCACCGGGGAGCTGTTTTTT
CAWSVLGLTGELFF
>TRBD1|once|TRBJ1-4|TRBV19
TGTGCCAGTAGTACGTACCTCGCCGGGACAGGGTCGGGGACTAATGAAAAACTGTTTTTT
CASSTYLAGTGSGTNEKLFF
>-|-|TRBJ2-1|TRBV7-3
TGTGCCAGCAGCTCCGGAGTACTTAGGAGTAGATTGGATGAGCAGTTCTTC
CASSSGVLRSRLDEQFF
>-|-|TRBJ1-2|TRBV12-3/TRBV12-4
TGTGCCAGCAGTCCGGTTAACTATGGCTACACCTTC
CASSPVNYGYTF
>TRBD1|-|TRBJ1-2|TRBV29-1
TGCAGCGTTGAAAAGGCAGGGGGCGTATGGGACTATGGCTACACCTTC
CSVEKAGGVWDYGYTF
>-|-|TRBJ1-5|TRBV29-1
TGCAGCGTTCTAGACAGGAAAAGCAATCAGCCCCAGCATTTT
CSVLDRKSNQPQHF
>TRBD1|-|TRBJ1-5|TRBV5-5
TGTGCCAGCAGCGACGGGACAGGCAATCAGCCCCAGCATTTT
CASSDGTGNQPQHF
>TRBD1|-|TRBJ1-6|TRBV18
TGTGCCAGCTCGCCGACAGGGAACGACGATTCACCCCTCCACTTT
CASSPTGNDDSPLHF
>TRBD2|-|TRBJ2-1|TRBV15
TGTGCCACCAGCAGAGATTTGCGGGGGGCGGGAAATGAGCAGTTCTTC
CATSRDLRGAGNEQFF
>TRBD1|-|TRBJ2-3|TRBV6-1
TGTGCCAGCAGTGAGAGGGACAGGGGGCGTGATACGCAGTATTTT
CASSERDRGRDTQYF
>-|-|TRBJ2-7|TRBV30
TGTGCCTGGAACCCCCCGGGGGACGGCGAGCAGTACTTC
CAWNPPGDGEQYF
>TRBD1|-|TRBJ2-7|TRBV5-1
TGCGCCAGCAGCTTGGGTGTCACCGGGACAGGGGTACACGAGCAGTACTTC
CASSLGVTGTGVHEQYF
>-|once|TRBJ1-2|TRBV28
TGTGCCAGCAGTTTGGGGAGGAACTATGGCTACACCTTC
CASSLGRNYGYTF